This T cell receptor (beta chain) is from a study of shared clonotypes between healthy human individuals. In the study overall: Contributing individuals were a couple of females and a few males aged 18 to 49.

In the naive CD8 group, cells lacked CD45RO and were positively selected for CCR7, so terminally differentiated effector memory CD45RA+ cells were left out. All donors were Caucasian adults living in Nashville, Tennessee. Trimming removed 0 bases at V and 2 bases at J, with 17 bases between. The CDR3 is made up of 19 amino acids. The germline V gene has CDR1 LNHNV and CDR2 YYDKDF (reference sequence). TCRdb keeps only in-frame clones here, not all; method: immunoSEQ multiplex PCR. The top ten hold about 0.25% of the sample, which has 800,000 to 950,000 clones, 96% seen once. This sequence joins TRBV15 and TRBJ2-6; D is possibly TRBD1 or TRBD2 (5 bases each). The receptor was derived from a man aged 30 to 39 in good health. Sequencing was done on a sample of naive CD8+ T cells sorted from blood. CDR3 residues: CATSREEGFLGPGANVLTF. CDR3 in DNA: TGTGCCACCAGCAGAGAAGAGGGGTTTTTGGGACCTGGGGCCAACGTCCTGACTTTC.